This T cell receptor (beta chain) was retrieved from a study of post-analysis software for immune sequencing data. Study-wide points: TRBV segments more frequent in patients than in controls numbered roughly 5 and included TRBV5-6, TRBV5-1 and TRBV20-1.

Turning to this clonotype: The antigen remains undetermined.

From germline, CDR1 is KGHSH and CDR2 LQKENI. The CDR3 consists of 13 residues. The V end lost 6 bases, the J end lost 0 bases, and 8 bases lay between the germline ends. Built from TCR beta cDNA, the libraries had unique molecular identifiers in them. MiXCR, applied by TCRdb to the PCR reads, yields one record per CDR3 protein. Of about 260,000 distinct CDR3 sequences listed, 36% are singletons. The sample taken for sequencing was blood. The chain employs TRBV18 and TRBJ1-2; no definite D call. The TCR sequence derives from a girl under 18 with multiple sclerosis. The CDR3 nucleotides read TGTGCCAGCTCCGCGGCAGCTAACTATGGCTACACCTTC. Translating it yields CASSAAANYGYTF. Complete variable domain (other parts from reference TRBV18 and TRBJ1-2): NAGVMQNPRHLVRRRGQEARLRCSPMKGHSHVYWYRQLPEEGLKFMVYLQKENIIDESGMPKERFSAEFPKEGPSILRIQQVVRGDSAAYFCASSAAANYGYTFGSGTRLTVV.